This TCR beta chain was captured in a study of blood T cell repertoires in COVID-19. With V trimmed by 5 bases and J by 3 bases, 15 bases remained unmatched. CDR3 length: 17 residues. CDR1 SGHTA and CDR2 FQGTGA come from the germline V gene. The method was immunoSEQ multiplex PCR; TCRdb's version includes in-frame clones alone and lacks a portion of them. Found here are a few hundred thousand clones, around 86% of them singletons; the top ten hold approximately 7.3%. Sequencing was done on a sample of PBMCs or T cells enriched from blood (not recorded which). The rearrangement uses TRBV7-3 and TRBJ2-5, with TRBD2 matching 7 bases. The source of this sequence is a man aged 25 to 40 in a cohort exposed to, infected with or recovered from COVID-19 (not recorded which). The CDR3 reads CASSMFPGTTRKETQYF. CDR3 nucleotide sequence: TGTGCCAGCAGCATGTTTCCCGGGACTACGCGAAAAGAGACCCAGTACTTC.